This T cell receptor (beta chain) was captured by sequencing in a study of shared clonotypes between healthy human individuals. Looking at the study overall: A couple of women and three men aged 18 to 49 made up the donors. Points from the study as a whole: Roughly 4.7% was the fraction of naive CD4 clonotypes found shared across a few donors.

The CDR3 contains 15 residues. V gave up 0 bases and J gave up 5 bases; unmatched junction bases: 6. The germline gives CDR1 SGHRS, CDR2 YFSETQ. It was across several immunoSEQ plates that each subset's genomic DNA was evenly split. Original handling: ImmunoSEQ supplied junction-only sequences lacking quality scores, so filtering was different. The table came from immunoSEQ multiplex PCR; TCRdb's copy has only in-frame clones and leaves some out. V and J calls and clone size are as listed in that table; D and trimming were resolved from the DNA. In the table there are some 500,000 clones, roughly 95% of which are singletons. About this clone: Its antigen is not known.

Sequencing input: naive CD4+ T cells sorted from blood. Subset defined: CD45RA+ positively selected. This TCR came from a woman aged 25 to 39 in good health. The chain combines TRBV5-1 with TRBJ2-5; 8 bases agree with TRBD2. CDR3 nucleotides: TGCGCCAGCAGCTTGGAGGGACTAGGTGGGGAGACCCAGTACTTC. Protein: CASSLEGLGGETQYF. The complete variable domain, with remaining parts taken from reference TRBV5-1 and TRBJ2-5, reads KAGVTQTPRYLIKTRGQQVTLSCSPISGHRSVSWYQQTPGQGLQFLFEYFSETQRNKGNFPGRFSGRQFSNSRSEMNVSTLELGDSALYLCASSLEGLGGETQYFGPGTRLLVL.